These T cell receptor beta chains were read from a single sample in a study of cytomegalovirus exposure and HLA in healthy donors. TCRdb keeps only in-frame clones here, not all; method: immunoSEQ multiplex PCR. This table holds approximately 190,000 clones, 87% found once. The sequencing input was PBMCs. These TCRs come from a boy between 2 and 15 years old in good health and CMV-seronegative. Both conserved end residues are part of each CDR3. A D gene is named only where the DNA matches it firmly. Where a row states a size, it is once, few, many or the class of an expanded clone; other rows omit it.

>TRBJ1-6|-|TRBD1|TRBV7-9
TGTGCCAGCAGCATTACCGGGACAGGGATTAATTCACCCCTCCACTTT
CASSITGTGINSPLHF
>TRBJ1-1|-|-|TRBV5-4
TGTGCCAGCAGCTCTAGGACAGACTTGAACACTGAAGCTTTCTTT
CASSSRTDLNTEAFF
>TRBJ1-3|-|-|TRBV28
TGTGCCAGCAGTTTCGGGTTCTCTGGAAACACCATATATTTT
CASSFGFSGNTIYF
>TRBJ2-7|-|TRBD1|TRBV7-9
TGTGCCAGCAGCCAAGCGAGACAGGGGTTTTCCTACGAGCAGTACTTC
CASSQARQGFSYEQYF
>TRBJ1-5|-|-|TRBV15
TGTGCCACCAGTCGGGACTCCGGTAGCAATCAGCCCCAGCATTTT
CATSRDSGSNQPQHF
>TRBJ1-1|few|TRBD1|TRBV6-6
TGTGCCAGCAACAGGGGGAAAACTGAAGCTTTCTTT
CASNRGKTEAFF
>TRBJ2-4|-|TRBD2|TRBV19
TGTGCCAGTAGTATTTTCGGGACTAGCGGGAGCCTCGCCAAAAACATTCAGTACTTC
CASSIFGTSGSLAKNIQYF
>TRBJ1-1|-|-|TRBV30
TGTGCCTGGGGAGGACAGCTGAACACTGAAGCTTTCTTT
CAWGGQLNTEAFF
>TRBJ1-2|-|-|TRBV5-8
TGTGCCAGCAGCTTTTACAGGAAAAACTATGGCTACACCTTC
CASSFYRKNYGYTF
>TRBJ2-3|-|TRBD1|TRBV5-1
TGCGCCAGCCGACAGGGGCCGACAGATACGCAGTATTTT
CASRQGPTDTQYF
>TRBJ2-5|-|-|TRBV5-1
TGCGCCAGCAGCGTGATGGGGGGTCCCCAAGAGACCCAGTACTTC
CASSVMGGPQETQYF
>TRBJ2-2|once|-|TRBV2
TGTGCCAGCAGGCTATTAGACACCGGGGAGCTGTTTTTT
CASRLLDTGELFF
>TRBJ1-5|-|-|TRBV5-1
TGCGCCAGCAGCCCTGGGGGCCTGGAGAGTCAGCCCCAGCATTTT
CASSPGGLESQPQHF
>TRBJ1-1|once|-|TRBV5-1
TGCGCCAGCAGATTGGGGGCAGACACTGAAGCTTTCTTT
CASRLGADTEAFF
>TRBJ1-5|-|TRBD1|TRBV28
TGTGCCAGCAGCGGCTACAGGGGCCTGAATAGCAATCAGCCCCAGCATTTT
CASSGYRGLNSNQPQHF
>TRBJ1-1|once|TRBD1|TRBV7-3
TGTGCCAGCAGCTCCCGGTTCCCCCCCGGGACAGGGCGGGACACTGAAGCTTTCTTT
CASSSRFPPGTGRDTEAFF
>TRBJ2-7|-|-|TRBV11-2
TGTGCCAGCAGCGGGGCTCGGATACTACCTTCCTACGAGCAGTACTTC
CASSGARILPSYEQYF
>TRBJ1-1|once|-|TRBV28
TGTGCCAGCAGTTTCTTTTCCGGACAGTACACTGAAGCTTTCTTT
CASSFFSGQYTEAFF
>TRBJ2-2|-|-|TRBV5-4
TGTGCCAGCAGCGCAGGAAACACCGGGGAGCTGTTTTTT
CASSAGNTGELFF
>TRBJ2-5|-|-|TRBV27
TGTGCCAGCAAAATGGCCGCGGGGACCCAGTACTTC
CASKMAAGTQYF
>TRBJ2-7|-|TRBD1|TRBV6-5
TGTGCCAGCAGTTACTCCGATACAGGGGTGTCCTACGAGCAGTACTTC
CASSYSDTGVSYEQYF
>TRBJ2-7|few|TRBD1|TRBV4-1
TGCGCCAGCAGCCTCGGGACAGGGGACTTCTACGAGCAGTACTTC
CASSLGTGDFYEQYF
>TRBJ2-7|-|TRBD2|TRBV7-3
TGTGCCAGCAGCTTAGCGGGGGGCCCAGGTGAGCAGTACTTC
CASSLAGGPGEQYF
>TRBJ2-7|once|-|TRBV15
TGTGCCACCAGCAGGGACACGGCAAGCTCCTACGAGCAGTACTTC
CATSRDTASSYEQYF
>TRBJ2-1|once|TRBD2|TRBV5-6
TGTGCCAGCAGCTTGCAACCCGGTAGCGGGAGGTATGAGCAGTTCTTC
CASSLQPGSGRYEQFF
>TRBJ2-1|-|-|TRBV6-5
TGTGCCCTCGGGGATTCCGGCGATGAGCAGTTCTTC
CALGDSGDEQFF
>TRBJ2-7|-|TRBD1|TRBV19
TGTGCCAGTACCCGGGGACAGGGGTATGGCTACGAGCAGTACTTC
CASTRGQGYGYEQYF
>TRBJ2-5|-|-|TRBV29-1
TGCAGCGTTGAGGGACTTTTCTTAGAGACCCAGTACTTC
CSVEGLFLETQYF
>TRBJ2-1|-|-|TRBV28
TGTGCATCCCAGGGGGGAACCTACAATGAGCAGTTCTTC
CASQGGTYNEQFF
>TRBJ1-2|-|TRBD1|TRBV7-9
TGTGCCAGCAGCTTCTTTACAGGGGGCGGCGGCTACACCTTC
CASSFFTGGGGYTF
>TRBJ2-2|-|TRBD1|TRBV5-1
TGCGCCAGCAGCTTGAGGAGGGGACCGGGACAGGGGGGTCCCGGGGAGCTGTTTTTT
CASSLRRGPGQGGPGELFF
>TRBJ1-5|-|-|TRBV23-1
TGCGCCAGCAAACTATACATCAATCAGCCCCAGCATTTT
CASKLYINQPQHF
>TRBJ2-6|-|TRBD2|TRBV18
TGTGCCAGCTCACCACCGCGGGGGGAAGAAGGCTCTGGGGCCAACGTCCTGACTTTC
CASSPPRGEEGSGANVLTF
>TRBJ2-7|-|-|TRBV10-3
TGTGCCATCAGTGAGTTTGGGACTGATGCCTACGAGCAGTACTTC
CAISEFGTDAYEQYF
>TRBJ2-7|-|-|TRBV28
TGTGCCAGCAGTCGTCCGGGACTTACATCCTACGAGCAGTACTTC
CASSRPGLTSYEQYF
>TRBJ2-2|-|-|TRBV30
TGTGCCTGCGCCTTAGGGGTAGGCACCGGGGAGCTGTTTTTT
CACALGVGTGELFF
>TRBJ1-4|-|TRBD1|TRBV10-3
TGTGCCATCAGACAGGGGGGAGTTAATGAAAAACTGTTTTTT
CAIRQGGVNEKLFF
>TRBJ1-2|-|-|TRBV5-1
TGCGCCAGCAGCTTGGAGGTCGGGGGGCAGTGGGGCTACACCTTC
CASSLEVGGQWGYTF
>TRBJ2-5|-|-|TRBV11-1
TGTGCCAGCAGTGAGGCCTTGGTCGGAGAGACCCAGTACTTC
CASSEALVGETQYF
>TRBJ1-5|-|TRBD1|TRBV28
TGTGCCAGCCGTACCGCAGGGGGCGATTATAGCAATCAGCCCCAGCATTTT
CASRTAGGDYSNQPQHF
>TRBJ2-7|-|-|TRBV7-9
TGTGCCAGCAGCTTTGTCGGGGATGGAGGTTTTTACGAGCAGTACTTC
CASSFVGDGGFYEQYF
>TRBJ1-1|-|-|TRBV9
TGTGCCAGCTACGGCATATCAGGAACTAACACTGAAGCTTTCTTT
CASYGISGTNTEAFF
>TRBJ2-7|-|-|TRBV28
TGTGCCAGCAGTTTTAGTCCCGTAGATGGTGAGCAGTACTTC
CASSFSPVDGEQYF
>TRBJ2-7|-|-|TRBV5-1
TGCGCCAGCAGCACCCCCCACACAGGGTTCTACGAGCAGTACTTC
CASSTPHTGFYEQYF
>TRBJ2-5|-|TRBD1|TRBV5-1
TGCGCCAGCAGCTTAGGACAGGGAAACCAAGAGACCCAGTACTTC
CASSLGQGNQETQYF
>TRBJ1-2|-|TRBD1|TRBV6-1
TGTGCCAGCAGCTCCGGGACAGGGTTCTATGGCTACACCTTC
CASSSGTGFYGYTF
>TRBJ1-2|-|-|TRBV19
TGTGCCAGTAGTACAAGACAGGACCTCAACTATGGCTACACCTTC
CASSTRQDLNYGYTF
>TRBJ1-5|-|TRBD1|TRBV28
TGTGCCAGCAGCCCAGGACAGGGGTTCAATCAGCCCCAGCATTTT
CASSPGQGFNQPQHF
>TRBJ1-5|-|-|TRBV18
TGTGCCAGCTCACCAGAGGGGGATCCCAATCAGCCCCAGCATTTT
CASSPEGDPNQPQHF
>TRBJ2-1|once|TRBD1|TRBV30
TGTGCCTGGGACAGGGACGGTGAGCAGTTCTTC
CAWDRDGEQFF
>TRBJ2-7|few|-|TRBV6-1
TGTGCCAGCAGTGATGACGTGGGGGGGCGCCCCTACGAGCAGTACTTC
CASSDDVGGRPYEQYF
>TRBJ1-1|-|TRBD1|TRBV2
TGTGCCAGCAGGGGACAGGACAACACTGAAGCTTTCTTT
CASRGQDNTEAFF
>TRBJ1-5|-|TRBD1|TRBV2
TGTGCCAGCAGTCGGGACAGCCTCAATCAGCCCCAGCATTTT
CASSRDSLNQPQHF
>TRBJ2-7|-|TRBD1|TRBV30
TGTGCCTGTAAGGGACAGGGGGCCCCCAATTACGAGCAGTACTTC
CACKGQGAPNYEQYF
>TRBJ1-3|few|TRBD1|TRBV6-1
TGTGCCAGCAACTTGGACAGGGGTGACACCATATATTTT
CASNLDRGDTIYF